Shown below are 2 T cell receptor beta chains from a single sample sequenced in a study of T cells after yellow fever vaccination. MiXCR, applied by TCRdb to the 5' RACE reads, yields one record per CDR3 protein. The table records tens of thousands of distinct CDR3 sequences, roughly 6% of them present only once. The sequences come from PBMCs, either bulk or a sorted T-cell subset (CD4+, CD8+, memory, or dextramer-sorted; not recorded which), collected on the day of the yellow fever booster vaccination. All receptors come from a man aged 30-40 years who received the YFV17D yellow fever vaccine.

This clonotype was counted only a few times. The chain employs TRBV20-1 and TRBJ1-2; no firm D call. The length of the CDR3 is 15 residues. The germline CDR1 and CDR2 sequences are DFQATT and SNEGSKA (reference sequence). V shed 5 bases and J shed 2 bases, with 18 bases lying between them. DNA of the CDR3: TGCAGTGCTTCCCGGACTGCAGACGAGAACTATGGCTACACCTTC. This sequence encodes CSASRTADENYGYTF.

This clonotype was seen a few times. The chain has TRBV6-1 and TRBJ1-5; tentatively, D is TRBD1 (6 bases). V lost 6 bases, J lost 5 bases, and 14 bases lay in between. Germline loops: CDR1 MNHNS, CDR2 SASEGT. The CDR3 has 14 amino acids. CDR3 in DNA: TGTGCCAGCAGCCCCGACAGGAGTTATCAGCCCCAGCATTTT. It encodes CASSPDRSYQPQHF.